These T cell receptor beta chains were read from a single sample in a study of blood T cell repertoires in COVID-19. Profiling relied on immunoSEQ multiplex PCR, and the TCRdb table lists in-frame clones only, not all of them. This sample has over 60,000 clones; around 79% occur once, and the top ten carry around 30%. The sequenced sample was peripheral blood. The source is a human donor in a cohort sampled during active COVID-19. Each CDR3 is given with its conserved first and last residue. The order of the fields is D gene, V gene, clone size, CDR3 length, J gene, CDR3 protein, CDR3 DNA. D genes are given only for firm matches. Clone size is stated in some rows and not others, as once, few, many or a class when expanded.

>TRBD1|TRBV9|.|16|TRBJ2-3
CASSPKDRSGTDTQYF
TGTGCCAGCAGTCCTAAGGACAGGTCGGGAACAGATACGCAGTATTTT
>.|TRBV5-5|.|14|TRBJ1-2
CASSIPGKGNGYTF
TGTGCCAGCAGCATCCCAGGGAAGGGGAATGGCTACACCTTC
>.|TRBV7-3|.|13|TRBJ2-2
CASSPGDPGELFF
TGTGCCAGCAGCCCAGGGGATCCCGGGGAGCTGTTTTTT
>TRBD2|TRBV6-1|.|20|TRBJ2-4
CASSETLAGVGKVTKNIQYF
TGTGCCAGCAGTGAAACACTAGCGGGAGTCGGAAAGGTTACCAAAAACATTCAGTACTTC
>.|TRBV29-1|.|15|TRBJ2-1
CSVTKVTSSHNEQFF
TGCAGCGTTACTAAAGTGACTAGTTCGCACAATGAGCAGTTCTTC
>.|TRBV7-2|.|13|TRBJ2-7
CASSPGQVHEQYF
TGTGCCAGCAGCCCGGGACAAGTCCACGAGCAGTACTTC
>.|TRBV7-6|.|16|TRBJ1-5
CASSLQAGWNNQPQHF
TGTGCCAGCAGCTTACAGGCAGGTTGGAATAATCAGCCCCAGCATTTT
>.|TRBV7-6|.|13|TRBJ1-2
CASSPTGNYGYTF
TGTGCCAGCAGCCCTACAGGGAATTATGGCTACACCTTC
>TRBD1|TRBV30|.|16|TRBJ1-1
CAWSANRGQFNTEAFF
TGTGCCTGGAGTGCCAACAGGGGACAATTTAACACTGAAGCTTTCTTT
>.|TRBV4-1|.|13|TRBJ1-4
CASSQDHRTSLFF
TGCGCCAGCAGCCAAGATCACCGGACTTCGCTGTTTTTT
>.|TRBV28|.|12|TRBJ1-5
CASGDRNQPQHF
TGTGCCAGCGGTGACAGAAATCAGCCCCAGCATTTT
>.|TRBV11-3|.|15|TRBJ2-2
CASSLDITNTGELFF
TGTGCCAGCAGCTTAGATATTACGAACACCGGGGAGCTGTTTTTT
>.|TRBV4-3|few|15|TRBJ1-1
CASSQDPAGGTEAFF
TGCGCCAGCAGCCAAGACCCCGCGGGGGGCACTGAAGCTTTCTTT
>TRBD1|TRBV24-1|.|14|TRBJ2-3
CATSRGGPTDTQYF
TGTGCCACCAGCCGAGGGGGCCCGACAGATACGCAGTATTTT
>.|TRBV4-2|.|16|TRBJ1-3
CASSQDWQASGNTIYF
TGTGCCAGCAGCCAAGATTGGCAGGCCTCTGGAAACACCATATATTTT
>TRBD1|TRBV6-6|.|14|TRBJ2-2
CASYRQGLDGELFF
TGTGCCAGCTATAGACAGGGGTTAGACGGGGAGCTGTTTTTT
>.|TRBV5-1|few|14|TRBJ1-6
CASSSGGNNSPLHF
TGCGCCAGCAGCTCGGGGGGAAATAATTCACCCCTCCACTTT